The T cell receptor beta chain under discussion was sequenced for a study of blood T cell repertoires in COVID-19. For the study at large: Both acute and convalescent COVID-19 samples were obtained from the United States, Italy and Spain. Sources were T cells, B-cell-depleted T cells, or PBMCs; the material itself was cDNA or gDNA.

The germline gives CDR1 SGHNT, CDR2 YENEEA. CDR3 length: 14 residues. V shed 5 bases and J 1 base; nucleotides not matched to a gene: 4. In the original analysis: The assay estimated nucleated cells by amplifying reference gene primers. TCRdb's table, derived via immunoSEQ multiplex PCR, lists solely in-frame clones and lacks some. Clone size and V and J calls were adopted from that table, with D and trimming inferred from the DNA. The table includes roughly 360,000 clones, around 87% detected once. Two negative PCRs, clearance, or symptom resolution characterized the recovered Cohort 3 donors. The chain has TRBV11-3 and TRBJ2-7; 8 bases line up with TRBD1. The sequencing input was PBMCs or T cells enriched from blood (not recorded which). This receptor was obtained from a man aged 25-45 years who had recovered from COVID-19. CDR3 sequence (DNA): TGTGCCAGCAGCAGGGACAGGCGGTCCTACGAGCAGTACTTC. Protein sequence: CASSRDRRSYEQYF.